This is a list of T cell receptor beta chains from one sample in a study of blood T cells in healthy people across ages. TCRdb called the 5' RACE reads again in MiXCR, with one record for every CDR3 protein. Of under 2 million distinct CDR3 sequences listed, roughly a third are singletons. Source material: blood. Receptor source: a woman aged 30 to 39 in good health. The CDR3 runs from the conserved cysteine through the conserved F or W. Each record gives: J gene, V gene, CDR3 protein.

>TRBJ2-7|TRBV9
CASSVSAGGGEQYF
>TRBJ1-2|TRBV20-1
CSAELGSGYGYTF
>TRBJ2-7|TRBV12-3/TRBV12-4
CASSPQLGGGATYEQYF
>TRBJ1-1|TRBV7-2
CASSHTGMAEAFF
>TRBJ2-2|TRBV5-5
CASSIYRGKDTGELFF
>TRBJ1-1|TRBV6-2/TRBV6-3
CASTTIATEAFF
>TRBJ2-5|TRBV5-1
CASSLRTGVETQYF
>TRBJ2-1|TRBV6-1
CASSGLAGGRSSYNEQFF
>TRBJ1-2|TRBV15
CATVQGRTNYGYTF
>TRBJ1-1|TRBV27
CASSLIRGWNTEAFF
>TRBJ1-5|TRBV18
CASSLDRRAGSNQPQHF
>TRBJ2-1|TRBV4-1
CASSQDSRGLNEQFF
>TRBJ2-7|TRBV15
CATSRALTGVWSEQYF
>TRBJ2-1|TRBV20-1
CSGIPLLGRVEQFF
>TRBJ2-3|TRBV25-1
CASSESEKREGRDPDTQYF
>TRBJ2-5|TRBV9
CASSVALAGGETQYF
>TRBJ2-3|TRBV5-1
CASSLALAGGGDTQYF
>TRBJ1-1|TRBV10-3
CAIAGINTEAFF
>TRBJ2-7|TRBV6-1
CASSEAPPYEQYF
>TRBJ2-2|TRBV5-1
CASSQTGGDTGELFF
>TRBJ2-3|TRBV12-3/TRBV12-4
CASRGDRGPPDAQYF
>TRBJ1-5|TRBV6-1
CASKAGGDQPQHF
>TRBJ2-5|TRBV6-6
CASSQLAGGPLGETQYF
>TRBJ2-1|TRBV11-2
CASSLRLLAGNPGQFF
>TRBJ2-2|TRBV3-1
CASSYGTSATGELFF
>TRBJ2-1|TRBV20-1
CSARIRVNEQFF
>TRBJ2-3|TRBV7-9
CASSHGAEAPGTDTQYF
>TRBJ2-3|TRBV4-2
CASSTRQGPTDTQYF
>-|TRBV5-1
CAGSRVGRVDEQYF
>TRBJ2-3|TRBV29-1
CSVVLGTSPYLVTDTQYF
>TRBJ2-1|TRBV12-3/TRBV12-4
CASSLLRGGGHEQFF
>TRBJ2-7|TRBV30
CASTNYRVPYEQYF
>TRBJ1-5|TRBV28
CASSQTGTGYQPQHF
>TRBJ2-7|TRBV11-2
CASSLDKGSTYEQYF
>TRBJ1-2|TRBV7-9
CASSLGRGHYGYTF
>-|TRBV6-6
CANRGRQGSNEQYF
>TRBJ2-5|TRBV20-1
CSAREETQYF
>TRBJ2-6|TRBV12-3/TRBV12-4
CASTQFPKRAGANVLTF
>TRBJ2-5|TRBV5-1
CASSGFPGRTSGETQYF
>TRBJ2-1|TRBV6-1
CASTYGLAGDIEQFF
>TRBJ1-2|TRBV12-5
CASGGQGTYGYTF
>TRBJ1-5|TRBV6-6
CASSSTGTAYQPQHF
>TRBJ1-5|TRBV28
CASSFPLYRGPEGKNQPQHF
>TRBJ1-1|TRBV6-1
CASSALAPWAFF
>TRBJ2-7|TRBV5-1
CASSLDDNVSYEQYF
>TRBJ2-7|TRBV12-3/TRBV12-4
CASSLWQAYEQYF
>TRBJ1-1|TRBV6-5
CASSYSWTAGTEAFF
>TRBJ2-5|TRBV5-1
CASSLGDSLQETQYF
>TRBJ2-3|TRBV7-6
CASSLGAGADTQYF
>TRBJ2-7|TRBV24-1
CATMSPVSYEQYF